This T cell receptor beta chain appears in the sequencing data of a study of blood T cell repertoires in COVID-19. About the research overall: Acute and convalescent COVID-19 samples came from the United States, Italy and Spain. PBMCs, B-cell-depleted T cells, or T cells were the source of the cDNA or gDNA that made up the material.

V shed 8 bases and J 4 bases; nucleotides not matched to a gene: 3. The CDR3 runs 12 residues. CDR1 and CDR2 (germline): SNHLY, FYNNEI. Methods used by the authors: Amplifying reference gene primers gave estimates of nucleated cell counts. Libraries were prepared by immunoSEQ multiplex PCR; TCRdb keeps only in-frame clonotypes and omits some of them. V and J calls and clone size are copied from that table; D and trimming were computed from the DNA. The repertoire holds 200,000 to 250,000 clones, roughly 86% seen once, with under 4.5% in the top ten. The chain recombines TRBV2 with TRBJ1-2, with 8 bases lining up with TRBD1. The specimen was peripheral blood. This receptor was identified in a man aged 45 to 65 with acute or convalescent COVID-19. CDR3 sequence reads: CASGQGAYGYTF. CDR3 coding DNA: TGTGCCAGCGGACAGGGAGCCTATGGCTACACCTTC.